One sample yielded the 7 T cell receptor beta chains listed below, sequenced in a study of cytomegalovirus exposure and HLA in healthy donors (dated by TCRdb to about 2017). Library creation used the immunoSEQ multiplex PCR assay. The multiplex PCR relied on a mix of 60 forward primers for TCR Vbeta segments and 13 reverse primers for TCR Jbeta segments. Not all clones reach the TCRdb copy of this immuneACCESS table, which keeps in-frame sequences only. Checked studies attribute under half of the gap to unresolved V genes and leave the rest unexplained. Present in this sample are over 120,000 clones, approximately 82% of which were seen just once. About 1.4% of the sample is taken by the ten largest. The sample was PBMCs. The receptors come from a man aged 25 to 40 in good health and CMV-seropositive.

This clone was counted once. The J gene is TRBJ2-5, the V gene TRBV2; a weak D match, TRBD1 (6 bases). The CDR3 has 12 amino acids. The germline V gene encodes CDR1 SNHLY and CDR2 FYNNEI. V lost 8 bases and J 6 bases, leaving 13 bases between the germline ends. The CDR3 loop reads CASHRGMKTQYF. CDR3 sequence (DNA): TGTGCCAGCCATAGGGGGATGAAGACCCAGTACTTC.

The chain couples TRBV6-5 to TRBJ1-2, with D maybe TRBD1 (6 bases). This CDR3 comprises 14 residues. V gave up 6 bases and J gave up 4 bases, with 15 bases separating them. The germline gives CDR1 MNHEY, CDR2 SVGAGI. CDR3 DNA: TGTGCCAGCAGCGATACAGGGCTGGGCTATGGCTACACCTTC. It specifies CASSDTGLGYGYTF.

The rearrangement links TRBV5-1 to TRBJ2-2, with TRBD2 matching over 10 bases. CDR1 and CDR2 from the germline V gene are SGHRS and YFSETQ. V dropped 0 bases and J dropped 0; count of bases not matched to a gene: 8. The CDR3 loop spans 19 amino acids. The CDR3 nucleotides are TGCGCCAGCAGCTTGGCCGGGGTAGCGGGAGGCCCGAACACCGGGGAGCTGTTTTTT. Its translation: CASSLAGVAGGPNTGELFF.

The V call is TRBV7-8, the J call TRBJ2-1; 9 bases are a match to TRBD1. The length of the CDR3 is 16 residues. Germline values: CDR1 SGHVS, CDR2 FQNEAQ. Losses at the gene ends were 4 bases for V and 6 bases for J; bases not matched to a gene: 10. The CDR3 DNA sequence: TGTGCCAGCAGCTCGTCCGGGACAGGGTACGTCAATGAGCAGTTCTTC. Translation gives CASSSSGTGYVNEQFF.

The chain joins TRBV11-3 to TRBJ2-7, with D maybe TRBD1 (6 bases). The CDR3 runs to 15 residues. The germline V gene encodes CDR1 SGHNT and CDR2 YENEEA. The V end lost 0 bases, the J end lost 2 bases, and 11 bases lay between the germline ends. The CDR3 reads CASSLDPSGAYEQYF. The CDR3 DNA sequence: TGTGCCAGCAGCTTAGATCCTTCAGGGGCCTACGAGCAGTACTTC.

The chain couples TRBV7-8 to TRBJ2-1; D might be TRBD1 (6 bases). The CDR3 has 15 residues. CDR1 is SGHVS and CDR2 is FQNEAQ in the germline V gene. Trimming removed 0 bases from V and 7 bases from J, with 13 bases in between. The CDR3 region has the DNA TGTGCCAGCAGCTTAGCGCCGGACAGCCGAAATGAGCAGTTCTTC. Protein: CASSLAPDSRNEQFF.

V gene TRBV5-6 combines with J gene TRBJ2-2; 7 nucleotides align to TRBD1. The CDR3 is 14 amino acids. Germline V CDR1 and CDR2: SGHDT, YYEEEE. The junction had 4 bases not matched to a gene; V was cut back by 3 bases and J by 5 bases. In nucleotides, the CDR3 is TGTGCCAGCAGCTACTACAGGGGAACCGGGGAGCTGTTTTTT. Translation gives CASSYYRGTGELFF. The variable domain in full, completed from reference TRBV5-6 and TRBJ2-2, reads DAGVTQSPTHLIKTRGQQVTLRCSPKSGHDTVSWYQQALGQGPQFIFQYYEEEERQRGNFPDRFSGHQFPNYSSELNVNALLLGDSALYLCASSYYRGTGELFFGEGSRLTVL.